Listed here are 14 T cell receptor beta chains from one sample, sequenced in a study of T-cell reconstitution after alpha-beta-depleted transplantation in children. Unique molecular identifiers featured in how the TCRbeta library was prepared. Each CDR3 protein gets one entry after TCRdb re-called the PCR reads with MiXCR. Here the sample spans 150,000 to 250,000 distinct CDR3 sequences, more than 12% being singletons. Here the sequenced sample was PBMCs from the stem cell graft donor, taken from the stem cell graft. These receptors originate from a human donor who donated a stem cell graft to a child with acute lymphoblastic leukemia.

This clonotype was seen many times. The chain employs TRBV28 and TRBJ2-5; D possibly corresponds to TRBD2 (7 bases). V was pared by 6 bases and J by 1 base, with 12 bases between. The CDR3 sequence is 14 residues long. Per the germline V gene, CDR1 is MDHEN and CDR2 is SYDVKM. This CDR3 is CASRLGGVQETQYF. The CDR3 DNA is TGTGCCAGCAGACTAGGGGGGGTCCAAGAGACCCAGTACTTC. Full variable domain (outside the CDR3, taken from reference TRBV28 and TRBJ2-5): DVKVTQSSRYLVKRTGEKVFLECVQDMDHENMFWYRQDPGLGLRLIYFSYDVKMKEKGDIPEGYSVSREKKERFSLILESASTNQTSMYLCASRLGGVQETQYFGPGTRLLVL.

In regard to this clonotype: A much larger clone lies one base from this, so it may be a read error. The chain combines TRBV20-1 with TRBJ1-1; possibly TRBD1 for D (5 bases). CDR3 size: 13 residues. Trimming pared 2 bases from V and 7 bases from J, leaving 14 bases between. Germline-derived CDR1 and CDR2 are DFQATT and SNEGSKA (reference sequence). The CDR3 DNA follows: TGCAGTGCTAGACGCGCAGGGTGGCATGAAGCTTTCTTT. It specifies CSARRAGWHEAFF.

This clonotype was counted many times. The J gene is TRBJ2-5, the V gene TRBV28, with D perhaps TRBD2 (5 bases). Germline assignment: CDR1 MDHEN and CDR2 SYDVKM. Trimming took 5 bases from V and 3 from J, leaving 19 bases between them. The CDR3 has 16 amino acids. The CDR3 sequence is CASSPRRRVEEETQYF. For the CDR3, the DNA is TGTGCCAGCAGTCCACGGCGGCGGGTGGAAGAAGAGACCCAGTACTTC.

This clonotype was counted ten times or more. The chain has TRBV5-1 and TRBJ2-2; 8 bases map to TRBD1. Trimming removed 3 bases from V and 1 base from J; junction bases left unmatched: 8. The CDR3 is made up of 17 amino acids. Germline V CDR1 and CDR2: SGHRS, YFSETQ. In nucleotides, the CDR3 is TGCGCCAGCAGCTCGTCCGACAGGGGCTGGAACACCGGGGAGCTGTTTTTT. Residues: CASSSSDRGWNTGELFF.

This clonotype was recorded at least ten times. The chain is built from TRBV20-1 and TRBJ2-3, with a tentative D call TRBD2 (5 bases). The germline CDR1 and CDR2 sequences are DFQATT and SNEGSKA (reference sequence). V was shortened by 8 bases and J by 1 base, with 10 bases between the two germline ends. The CDR3 extends over 12 amino acids. CDR3 bases: TGCAGTACGGAGGCCCGCACAGATACGCAGTATTTT. It is translated as CSTEARTDTQYF.

This clonotype was observed many times. The chain links TRBV12-3 or TRBV12-4 to TRBJ2-5; TRBD2 is a possible D gene (6 bases). Trimming cost V 3 bases and J 3 bases, with 14 bases left between them. The CDR3 spans 15 residues. CDR3 region: CASSLEGAREETQYF. CDR3 in DNA: TGTGCCAGCAGTTTGGAGGGTGCGCGAGAAGAGACCCAGTACTTC.

This clonotype was seen ten or more times. The chain has TRBV6-2 or TRBV6-3 and TRBJ2-3, with 7 bases identical to TRBD2. Trimming removed 5 bases from V and 7 bases from J; junction bases left unmatched: 6. The CDR3 is made up of 13 amino acids. Per germline, CDR1 MNHEY and CDR2 SVGEGT. In DNA, the CDR3 is TGTGCCAGCAGTCCCGCGGGAGTTCATACGCAGTATTTT. Protein product: CASSPAGVHTQYF.

This clonotype was seen at least ten times. V usage is TRBV6-5 and J usage is TRBJ2-7; D gene unclear. V lost 5 bases, J lost 4 bases, and 12 bases lay in between. Germline V lookup: CDR1 MNHEY, CDR2 SVGAGI. The CDR3 totals 13 residues. The CDR3 is CASSTTDPYEQYF. CDR3 DNA: TGTGCCAGCAGTACTACGGACCCTTACGAGCAGTACTTC.

This clonotype was seen many times. The chain couples TRBV20-1 to TRBJ2-1, with 13 bases that match TRBD2. The germline CDR1 and CDR2 sequences are DFQATT and SNEGSKA (reference sequence). V lost 6 bases to trimming and J lost 0 bases; unmatched junction nucleotides: 11. This CDR3 comprises 18 residues. DNA of the CDR3: TGCAGTGCGCAACCGGGACTAGCGGGACCAACCTCCTACAATGAGCAGTTCTTC. Its translation: CSAQPGLAGPTSYNEQFF.

This clonotype was seen once. The chain employs TRBV11-3 and TRBJ2-3; the match to TRBD1 covers 7 bases. V dropped 5 bases and J dropped 0; count of bases not matched to a gene: 5. There are 15 residues in the CDR3. The germline V gene has CDR1 SGHNT and CDR2 YENEEA. CDR3 bases: TGTGCCAGCAGCACCGGACAGGCAAGCACAGATACGCAGTATTTT. Encoded protein: CASSTGQASTDTQYF.

Remarks on this clonotype: This may stem from a read error, because a much larger clone lies one nucleotide away. This chain joins TRBV3-1 and TRBJ2-7; possibly TRBD1 for D (5 bases). The germline gives CDR1 LGHDT, CDR2 YNNKEL (reference sequence). The CDR3 has 13 residues. The DNA for the CDR3 is TGTGCCAGCGGCCAAGATCAGGGCTACGAGCAGTACTTC. Its translation is CASGQDQGYEQYF.

The CDR3 spells CASRSPGGVVLDSYNEQFF. The CDR3 nucleotides read TGTGCCAGCCGCTCTCCGGGCGGAGTGGTACTAGACTCCTACAATGAGCAGTTCTTC. V and J are TRBV6-2 or TRBV6-3 and TRBJ2-1, with D possibly TRBD2 on 5 matching bases. Between the trimmed V and J ends, which lost 8 bases and 0 bases, there was a span of 26 bases. The length of the CDR3 is 19 residues. Germline values: CDR1 MNHEY, CDR2 SVGEGT.

This clonotype was recorded a few times. The chain employs TRBV27 and TRBJ2-1, with 8 positions matching TRBD2. CDR3 length equals 16 residues. Germline V gene sequence: CDR1 MNHEY, CDR2 SMNVEV (reference sequence). V shed 7 bases and J 2 bases; nucleotides not matched to a gene: 10. Written as DNA, the CDR3 is TGTGCCAGCAACCAAGGACTAGCCGATACCTACAATGAGCAGTTCTTC. Translation gives CASNQGLADTYNEQFF.

A few counts support this clonotype. CDR3 bases: TGCAGTGCTAGTGATATAAGGCGGGAGGCCGCGTACGAGCAGTACTTC. Protein product: CSASDIRREAAYEQYF. V gene TRBV20-1 combines with J gene TRBJ2-7, with 8 nucleotides matching TRBD2. Per germline, CDR1 DFQATT and CDR2 SNEGSKA (reference sequence). J was trimmed by 4 bases and V by 3 bases; bases with no gene match: 14. The CDR3 consists of 16 residues.